Sequencing of this T cell receptor (beta chain) was carried out in a study of shared T cell receptors in the human thymus. The CDR3 extends over 15 amino acids. Trimming took 3 bases from V and 2 from J, leaving 13 bases between them. Looked up from germline, CDR1 is MGHDK and CDR2 is SYGVNS. The table came from immunoSEQ multiplex PCR; TCRdb's copy has only in-frame clones and leaves some out. The table includes more than 550,000 clones, 70% to 90% detected once. This clone was observed once. This same sample was also taken into another study, of human thymus T cells.

The rearrangement links TRBV25-1 to TRBJ1-1; D is perhaps TRBD1 (6 bases). The sequence was collected from a girl under three years old with a congenital heart defect. What was sequenced was thymocytes. The CDR3 protein is CASSDVQGPNTEAFF. CDR3 sequence (DNA): TGTGCCAGCAGTGATGTACAGGGACCTAACACTGAAGCTTTCTTT.